The 18 T cell receptor beta chains given below trace back to one sample, sequenced in a study of control samples from healthy donors and cancer patients. Libraries were prepared by immunoSEQ multiplex PCR; TCRdb keeps only in-frame clonotypes and omits some of them. Of around 200,000 clones listed, approximately 92% were seen once; the top ten hold over 1.1%. The sequencing sample was made of blood. These receptors were obtained from a man younger than 35 in good health.

The CDR3 reads CAISSVSYNEQFF. The CDR3 DNA follows: TGTGCCATCTCTAGCGTCTCCTACAATGAGCAGTTCTTC. The chain couples TRBV6-5 to TRBJ2-1; perhaps TRBD2 as D (6 bases). The CDR3 consists of 13 residues. Germline loops: CDR1 MNHEY, CDR2 SVGAGI. With 10 bases removed from V and 0 bases from J, the gap between germline ends came to 10 bases.

The CDR3 reads CASSPPGGGGNQPQHF. For the CDR3, the DNA is TGTGCCAGCAGCCCACCAGGAGGGGGAGGCAATCAGCCCCAGCATTTT. This chain joins TRBV6-6 and TRBJ1-5, with a weak D call TRBD1 (6 bases). Germline V gene lookup returns CDR1 MNHNY and CDR2 SVGAGI (reference sequence). The CDR3 has 16 residues. Trimming removed 6 bases at V and 2 bases at J, with 17 bases between.

This chain joins TRBV21-1 and TRBJ1-1. TRBV21-1 is labeled a pseudogene. CDR3 length equals 17 residues. The CDR3 region is CARLPHSLMMANTEAFF. Here the CDR3 DNA reads TGTGCCAGGCTCCCTCATTCCCTAATGATGGCGAACACTGAAGCTTTCTTT.

The CDR3 DNA reads as TGTGCCTGGGGAGGCGGTGGGACTGAAGCTTTCTTT. This sequence encodes CAWGGGGTEAFF. The chain carries TRBV30 and TRBJ1-1; D is unclear. This CDR3 has 12 amino acids. Germline V gives CDR1 GTSNPN, CDR2 SVGIG (reference sequence). Trimming removed 5 bases at V and 5 bases at J, with 12 bases between. Full variable domain (missing parts from reference TRBV30 and TRBJ1-1): SQTIHQWPATLVQPVGSPLSLECTVEGTSNPNLYWYRQAAGRGLQLLFYSVGIGQISSEVPQNLSASRPQDRQFILSSKKLLLSDSGFYLCAWGGGGTEAFFGQGTRLTVV.

The chain joins TRBV7-3 to TRBJ2-2; 10 positions agree with TRBD2. The V gene's germline CDR1 is SGHTA and CDR2 FQGTGA. J was trimmed by 3 bases and V by 5 bases; bases with no gene match: 3. The CDR3 is made up of 15 amino acids. The CDR3 sequence is CASSGSGGDTGELFF. CDR3 nucleotide sequence: TGTGCCAGCAGCGGGAGCGGGGGGGACACCGGGGAGCTGTTTTTT.

The rearrangement uses TRBV3-1 (or the pseudogene TRBV3-2) and TRBJ2-7; 9 nucleotides align to TRBD1. Germline values: CDR1 LGHDT, CDR2 YNNKEL (reference sequence). V shed 4 bases, J shed 6 bases, and the junction held 10 bases outside the gene matches. The CDR3 sequence is 15 residues long. The CDR3 loop is CASSPQGQGVSEQYF. The CDR3 DNA follows: TGTGCCAGCAGCCCCCAGGGACAGGGTGTGAGCGAGCAGTACTTC.

The chain joins TRBV5-6 to TRBJ2-1, with D uncertain. The CDR3 contains 12 residues. Trimming removed 5 bases at V and 8 bases at J, with 11 bases between. From germline, CDR1 is SGHDT and CDR2 YYEEEE. CDR3 DNA sequence: TGTGCCAGCAGTCGGGTGGGCGATGAGCAGTTCTTC. The encoded protein is CASSRVGDEQFF. Combining the CDR3 with reference TRBV5-6 and TRBJ2-1 gives the whole variable domain DAGVTQSPTHLIKTRGQQVTLRCSPKSGHDTVSWYQQALGQGPQFIFQYYEEEERQRGNFPDRFSGHQFPNYSSELNVNALLLGDSALYLCASSRVGDEQFFGPGTRLTVL.

The V gene is TRBV12-3 or TRBV12-4, the J gene TRBJ2-1, with 8 bases fitting TRBD1. This CDR3 is built from 12 residues. After removal of 5 bases from V and 13 bases from J, the junction contained 7 bases not matched to a gene. Here the CDR3 reads CASSTYTGGQFF. In DNA, the CDR3 is TGTGCCAGCAGTACCTATACAGGGGGTCAGTTCTTC.

The rearrangement links TRBV5-1 to TRBJ2-1, with 11 bases matching TRBD1. The J segment lost 7 bases and the V segment lost 5 bases, leaving 5 bases of the junction unmatched. The CDR3 has 14 amino acids. CDR1 is SGHRS, CDR2 YFSETQ, per germline. CDR3 residues: CASRGQGANNEQFF. In nucleotides, the CDR3 is TGCGCCAGCAGAGGACAGGGGGCGAATAATGAGCAGTTCTTC.

CDR3 nucleotides: TGTGCCAGCAGTACCCAGTACGAGCAGTACTTC. The encoded protein is CASSTQYEQYF. V is TRBV6-5 and J is TRBJ2-7; D unresolved. CDR3 length: 11 amino acids. Germline CDR1 reads MNHEY; CDR2 reads SVGAGI. The V end was cut by 5 bases, the J end by 4 bases, with 6 bases between.

This sequence joins TRBV25-1 and TRBJ1-3, with unresolved D. Germline V gene lookup returns CDR1 MGHDK and CDR2 SYGVNS. This CDR3 is 15 amino acids long. V gave up 3 bases and J gave up 2 bases, with 11 bases separating them. The DNA for the CDR3 is TGTGCCAGCAGTGATCCAGCCGGCGCTGGAAACACCATATATTTT. It specifies CASSDPAGAGNTIYF.

This clone was recorded a few times. This chain uses TRBV7-9 with TRBJ2-7; 12 bases fit TRBD1. Per the germline V gene, CDR1 is SEHNR and CDR2 is FQNEAQ (reference sequence). J gave up 4 bases and V 5 bases, and 9 bases lay outside the gene matches. This CDR3 spans 16 amino acids. The CDR3 sequence is CASSPSGQGASYEQYF. The CDR3 region has the DNA TGTGCCAGCAGCCCGTCGGGACAGGGGGCATCGTACGAGCAGTACTTC.

CDR3 nucleotides: TGTGCCAGCAGAAAGAGCGGAGGGTCCTACGAGCAGTACTTC. Protein product: CASRKSGGSYEQYF. The chain uses TRBV5-6 and TRBJ2-7, with D tentatively TRBD2 (6 bases). CDR1 is SGHDT, CDR2 YYEEEE, per germline. V shed 5 bases and J shed 1 base, with 13 bases lying between them. The CDR3 runs to 14 residues.

The CDR3 DNA is TGTGCCAGCAGCTTCGGCCGGGACAATGAGCAGTTCTTC. Translation: CASSFGRDNEQFF. The chain is built from TRBV5-4 and TRBJ2-1; the D is unclear. Germline V gene lookup returns CDR1 SGHNT and CDR2 YYREEE (reference sequence). Trimming removed 2 bases from V and 5 bases from J, with 8 bases in between. This CDR3 spans 13 amino acids.

The chain has TRBV7-2 and TRBJ2-1, with 8 bases lining up with TRBD1. The V gene end was trimmed by 4 bases and the J gene end by 9 bases; junction bases not matched to a gene: 11. Per germline, CDR1 SGHTA and CDR2 FQGNSA. The CDR3 has 15 residues. The CDR3 DNA sequence: TGTGCCAGCAGCTCACCCGCGGGACAGGTCGGTGAGCAGTTCTTC. Translation: CASSSPAGQVGEQFF.

The gene calls are TRBV3-1 (or the pseudogene TRBV3-2) and TRBJ2-7; 8 bases are shared with TRBD2. V trimming: 7 bases; J trimming: 5 bases; junction bases outside the gene matches: 7. Germline loops: CDR1 LGHDT, CDR2 YNNKEL (reference sequence). This CDR3 region has 13 residues. CDR3 DNA: TGTGCCAGCACCCCTTCGGGGGGGAACGAGCAGTACTTC. Encoded protein: CASTPSGGNEQYF.

The chain links TRBV25-1 to TRBJ1-2, with 8 positions matching TRBD1. V dropped 8 bases and J dropped 0; count of bases not matched to a gene: 8. Per the germline V gene, CDR1 is MGHDK and CDR2 is SYGVNS. This CDR3 spans 15 amino acids. CDR3 nucleotides: TGTGCCAGCGAGGGGGCAGGGGGCACTAACTATGGCTACACCTTC. Amino acids: CASEGAGGTNYGYTF.

This chain joins TRBV18 and TRBJ1-2; TRBD1 aligns across 11 bases. This CDR3 spans 16 amino acids. V was clipped by 3 bases and J by 3 bases; unmatched bases: 6. Germline V gene data show CDR1 as KGHSH and CDR2 as LQKENI. CDR3 residues: CASSPIGTGGYYGYTF. The CDR3 region has the DNA TGTGCCAGCTCACCTATCGGGACAGGGGGATACTATGGCTACACCTTC.